Shown below are 27 T cell receptor beta chains from a single sample sequenced in a study of CD8 T cells in Susac syndrome. Random hexamers were used to reverse transcribe roughly 0.45 to 1 ug of RNA. From the immunoSEQ multiplex PCR reads, TCRdb called clonotypes with MiXCR, one entry per CDR3 protein. The sample holds 95,000 to 150,000 distinct CDR3 sequences, over 95% seen once. The sequenced sample consisted of CD4+ T cells from PBMCs. These receptor sequences come from a human donor with Susac syndrome.

This clonotype was seen only once. V and J are TRBV6-5 and TRBJ1-3, with TRBD1 as a possible D gene (5 bases). CDR3 length: 17 residues. Between the trimmed V and J ends, which lost 0 bases and 1 base, there was a span of 13 bases. Germline V CDR1 and CDR2: MNHEY, SVGAGI. The DNA for the CDR3 is TGTGCCAGCAGTTACTCGCTCAGGACAAGGTCTGGAAACACCATATATTTT. Encoded protein: CASSYSLRTRSGNTIYF.

The DNA of the CDR3 is TGTGCCAGCAGTTTACTAGCAGGGTTTGAGCAGTTCTTC. Amino acid sequence: CASSLLAGFEQFF. The rearrangement uses TRBV28 and TRBJ2-1; D is possibly TRBD1 or TRBD2 (5 bases each). CDR3 size: 13 residues. The germline V gene has CDR1 MDHEN and CDR2 SYDVKM. Trimming pared 2 bases from V and 9 bases from J, leaving 11 bases between.

The V call is TRBV20-1, the J call TRBJ2-7; D might be TRBD1 (6 bases). This CDR3 contains 12 residues. With 6 bases removed from V and 2 bases from J, the gap between germline ends came to 11 bases. Germline CDR1 DFQATT, CDR2 SNEGSKA (reference sequence). CDR3 residues: CSASRDTYEQYF. CDR3 DNA: TGCAGTGCCAGCCGGGACACCTACGAGCAGTACTTC.

This chain uses TRBV28 with TRBJ2-1; D is possibly TRBD2 (5 bases). The CDR3 consists of 16 residues. Germline V gene sequence: CDR1 MDHEN, CDR2 SYDVKM. V lost 2 bases and J lost 8, with 19 bases in between. CDR3 bases: TGTGCCAGCAGTTTAGCTCTAGCTGCAATGGTGGATGAGCAGTTCTTC. Residues: CASSLALAAMVDEQFF.

V usage is TRBV2 and J usage is TRBJ2-5; D gene ambiguous. Germline V gene lookup returns CDR1 SNHLY and CDR2 FYNNEI. The germline V and J ends were trimmed by 1 base and 1 base, with 13 bases remaining between them. The CDR3 has 16 amino acids. The CDR3 bases are TGTGCCAGCAGTGAAGAAGGCAGGAACCTCCAAGAGACCCAGTACTTC. As protein: CASSEEGRNLQETQYF.

This chain uses TRBV20-1 with TRBJ2-5; no firm D call. The ends were cut back, 0 bases at V and 5 bases at J, with 16 bases in the middle. Germline V gene lookup returns CDR1 DFQATT and CDR2 SNEGSKA (reference sequence). There are 15 residues in the CDR3. CDR3 in DNA: TGCAGTGCTAGAGAGGAAGCTAGAGCTGGGGAGACCCAGTACTTC. Translated: CSAREEARAGETQYF.

Written as DNA, the CDR3 is TGTGCCACCAGCAGCCAGAAACAGCCCCAGCATTTT. It specifies CATSSQKQPQHF. The rearrangement uses TRBV15 and TRBJ1-5; D remains unclear. V shed 3 bases and J shed 7 bases, with 7 bases lying between them. The CDR3 spans 12 residues. Germline V gene sequence: CDR1 LNHNV, CDR2 YYDKDF (reference sequence).

The chain employs TRBV5-6 and TRBJ1-2; 8 bases map to TRBD1. This CDR3 spans 14 amino acids. The V gene's germline CDR1 is SGHDT and CDR2 YYEEEE. Germline trimming cut 3 bases from V and 5 bases from J; bases unmatched to any gene: 6. This CDR3 is CASSSQDRVYGYTF. The CDR3 bases are TGTGCCAGCAGCTCACAGGACAGGGTGTATGGCTACACCTTC.

V and J are TRBV7-9 and TRBJ1-2, with D perhaps TRBD1 (5 bases). The germline gives CDR1 SEHNR, CDR2 FQNEAQ (reference sequence). This CDR3 comprises 14 residues. Trimming shortened V by 3 bases and J by 8 bases, and 16 bases separated the two germline ends. Written as DNA, the CDR3 is TGTGCCAGCAGCTTCCAGGGACCACCTGAGGGCTACACCTTC. It yields the protein CASSFQGPPEGYTF.

The chain combines TRBV6-1 with TRBJ1-5, with 9 nucleotides matching TRBD1. Germline V gene sequence: CDR1 MNHNS, CDR2 SASEGT. The CDR3 is 17 amino acids. V shed 6 bases and J 4 bases; nucleotides not matched to a gene: 13. As DNA, the CDR3 is TGTGCCAGCAGAGCGGCCGAAGGGACAGGGTCGAATCAGCCCCAGCATTTT. Protein sequence: CASRAAEGTGSNQPQHF.

As regards this clonotype: A junction end diverges from the germline sequence, so it may reflect a read error. The chain uses TRBV7-7 and TRBJ2-3, with a possible D match to TRBD2 (5 bases). CDR1 and CDR2 (germline): SSHAT, FNYEAQ (reference sequence). The CDR3 is 14 residues long. The CDR3 nucleotides read TGTGCTAGCAGCCCGGGGTATTACGGGGATACGCAGTATTTT. Residues: CASSPGYYGDTQYF.

The genes are TRBV24-1 and TRBJ2-4, with 8 bases fitting TRBD2. With V trimmed by 9 bases and J by 5 bases, 11 bases remained unmatched. The CDR3 length is 15 residues. Germline-derived CDR1 and CDR2 are KGHDR and SFDVKD. CDR3 loop: CATPCREGPQNIQYF. CDR3 DNA sequence: TGTGCCACCCCTTGCCGGGAGGGCCCCCAAAACATTCAGTACTTC.

The chain links TRBV24-1 to TRBJ2-2; no clear D gene. The V end was cut by 1 base, the J end by 1 base, with 3 bases between. The CDR3 has 14 residues. Germline CDR1 and CDR2: KGHDR and SFDVKD. This CDR3 reads CATSDFLNTGELFF. DNA of the CDR3: TGTGCCACCAGTGATTTCTTGAACACCGGGGAGCTGTTTTTT.

V and J are TRBV5-1 and TRBJ2-7; 10 bases map to TRBD2. The CDR3 is 14 residues long. Germline values: CDR1 SGHRS, CDR2 YFSETQ. J gave up 5 bases and V 1 base, and 3 bases lay outside the gene matches. CDR3 amino acids: CASSLLAGENEQYF. The CDR3 coding sequence is TGCGCCAGCAGCTTGCTAGCGGGAGAAAACGAGCAGTACTTC.

The rearrangement links TRBV4-1 to TRBJ1-2; D ambiguous. Germline CDR1 and CDR2: MGHRA and YSYEKL. The CDR3 totals 15 residues. Between the trimmed V and J ends, which lost 0 bases and 3 bases, there was a span of 11 bases. DNA for the CDR3: TGCGCCAGCAGCCAAGATTCGGCCAAGTACTATGGCTACACCTTC. It translates to CASSQDSAKYYGYTF.

V usage is TRBV9 and J usage is TRBJ2-7; 7 positions match TRBD2. Germline V CDR1 and CDR2: SGDLS, YYNGEE. This CDR3 contains 14 residues. Trimming at V came to 0 bases and at J to 2 bases, leaving 2 bases not matched to a gene. CDR3 sequence reads: CASSVGLATYEQYF. Here the CDR3 DNA reads TGTGCCAGCAGCGTAGGACTAGCAACCTACGAGCAGTACTTC.

The chain has TRBV29-1 and TRBJ2-2, with 16 bases fitting TRBD2. V was clipped by 6 bases and J by 3 bases; unmatched bases: 4. The CDR3 sequence is 16 residues long. CDR1 is SQVTM, CDR2 ANQGSEA, per germline. DNA for the CDR3: TGCAGCGTGTCGGGACTAGCGGGAGGGGACACCGGGGAGCTGTTTTTT. This translates into CSVSGLAGGDTGELFF.

This chain uses TRBV28 with TRBJ2-1; no clear D. CDR1 is MDHEN, CDR2 SYDVKM, per germline. V was pared by 2 bases and J by 9 bases, with 8 bases between. There are 12 residues in the CDR3. The DNA for the CDR3 is TGTGCCAGCAGTTTACAGTTCAGTGAGCAGTTCTTC. It is translated as CASSLQFSEQFF.

This sequence joins TRBV28 and TRBJ2-4, with 9 bases identical to TRBD1. Germline CDR1 MDHEN, CDR2 SYDVKM. The CDR3 is made up of 14 amino acids. V lost 6 bases and J lost 6; bases outside the gene matches: 6. The CDR3 DNA reads TGTGCCAGCAGCGGGACAGGGCGGCGAAACATTCAGTACTTC. Encoded protein: CASSGTGRRNIQYF. Drawing the rest from reference TRBV28 and TRBJ2-4, the complete variable domain is DVKVTQSSRYLVKRTGEKVFLECVQDMDHENMFWYRQDPGLGLRLIYFSYDVKMKEKGDIPEGYSVSREKKERFSLILESASTNQTSMYLCASSGTGRRNIQYFGAGTRLSVL.

This chain uses TRBV28 with TRBJ2-5, with D uncertain. This CDR3 has 13 residues. From germline, CDR1 is MDHEN and CDR2 SYDVKM. Trimming cost V 2 bases and J 3 bases, with 7 bases left between them. CDR3 nucleotide sequence: TGTGCCAGCAGTTTAGGCTCAGAAGAGACCCAGTACTTC. Its translation: CASSLGSEETQYF.

The chain couples TRBV9 to TRBJ2-2, with D unclear. Germline values: CDR1 SGDLS, CDR2 YYNGEE. Trimming removed 1 base from V and 0 bases from J, with 10 bases in between. This CDR3 is 16 amino acids long. The CDR3: CASSVNLAPNTGELFF. The CDR3 DNA reads TGTGCCAGCAGCGTAAATTTGGCCCCGAACACCGGGGAGCTGTTTTTT.

V and J are TRBV10-3 and TRBJ1-2; D is perhaps TRBD1 (5 bases). From germline, CDR1 is ENHRY and CDR2 SYGVKD. The V end lost 4 bases, the J end lost 4 bases, and 10 bases lay between the germline ends. The CDR3 covers 13 residues. CDR3 bases: TGTGCCATCAGTGGCGACAGCGGCTATGGCTACACCTTC. Its translation: CAISGDSGYGYTF.

The chain combines TRBV20-1 with TRBJ2-7; 12 bases are a match to TRBD1. Germline values: CDR1 DFQATT, CDR2 SNEGSKA (reference sequence). V lost 6 bases to trimming and J lost 5 bases; unmatched junction nucleotides: 5. The CDR3 is 13 amino acids. The CDR3 reads CSAGQGATHEQYF. As DNA, the CDR3 is TGCAGTGCGGGACAGGGGGCCACCCACGAGCAGTACTTC.

The J gene is TRBJ2-7, the V gene TRBV5-4; tentative D call: TRBD1 (5 bases). Germline V gene sequence: CDR1 SGHNT, CDR2 YYREEE (reference sequence). Trimming stripped 4 bases from V and 5 bases from J, with 13 bases between. This CDR3 spans 13 amino acids. This chain's CDR3 is CASSPDTWNEQYF. As DNA, the CDR3 is TGTGCCAGCAGCCCGGACACATGGAACGAGCAGTACTTC.

The chain carries TRBV29-1 and TRBJ2-7; either TRBD1 or TRBD2 may fit D (5 bases each). The V gene lost 4 bases and the J gene lost 0 bases, with 10 bases spanning the gap. The CDR3 covers 13 residues. Germline lookup yields CDR1 SQVTM and CDR2 ANQGSEA. CDR3 in DNA: TGCAGCGTTGTGGGACGGGCCTCCTACGAGCAGTACTTC. This sequence encodes CSVVGRASYEQYF.

This chain uses TRBV5-1 with TRBJ2-7; 9 bases fit TRBD1. V lost 4 bases, J lost 3 bases, and 14 bases stayed unmatched. Germline V gene lookup returns CDR1 SGHRS and CDR2 YFSETQ. The CDR3 is made up of 17 amino acids. CDR3 DNA sequence: TGCGCCAGCAGCCCAAATCTCCGGGACAGGGACTTCTACGAGCAGTACTTC. As protein: CASSPNLRDRDFYEQYF.

The rearrangement links TRBV15 to TRBJ2-1; 7 nucleotides align to TRBD1. The CDR3 spans 15 residues. CDR1 and CDR2 (germline): LNHNV, YYDKDF (reference sequence). The V gene end was trimmed by 3 bases and the J gene end by 7 bases; junction bases not matched to a gene: 9. CDR3 sequence: CATSSLQGIVNEQFF. CDR3 DNA: TGTGCCACCAGCAGCCTACAGGGGATCGTGAATGAGCAGTTCTTC.